A selection of T cell receptor beta chains follows, all from one sample in a study of blood T cell repertoires in COVID-19. Generated by immunoSEQ multiplex PCR, the TCRdb table keeps only in-frame clones and is missing some. The sample holds around 200,000 clones, around 88% seen once. Specimen: PBMCs or T cells enriched from blood (not recorded which). The receptors shown here come from a man between 35 and 55 years old with acute COVID-19. CDR3s include the opening cysteine and the closing phenylalanine or tryptophan. The D gene is left open where the match is weak. Size values are once, few and many counts, or a class for expanded clones, and some rows have none.

D	size	V	length	J	CDR3	DNA
TRBD2	NA	TRBV12-5	13	TRBJ2-3	CASGLTGGQGQYF	TGTGCTAGTGGTTTGACGGGAGGTCAGGGGCAGTATTTT
NA	NA	TRBV6-5	15	TRBJ2-7	CASSNTPRDNYEQYF	TGTGCCAGCAGCAACACCCCCCGGGACAACTACGAGCAGTACTTC
NA	NA	TRBV5-5	16	TRBJ1-2	CASSLALVLSNYGHTF	TGTGCCAGCAGCTTGGCCTTGGTCCTATCCAACTATGGCCACACCTTC
TRBD2	NA	TRBV5-1	15	TRBJ2-7	CASSSGTTHSYEQYF	TGCGCCAGCAGTTCCGGGACTACCCACTCCTACGAGCAGTACTTC
TRBD2	NA	TRBV2	17	TRBJ2-2	CASSVARLAGGPGELFF	TGTGCCAGCAGCGTCGCTCGACTAGCGGGAGGTCCCGGGGAGCTGTTTTTT
NA	NA	TRBV2	13	TRBJ1-2	CASSATGKMGYTF	TGTGCCAGCAGTGCAACAGGGAAAATGGGCTACACCTTC
NA	NA	TRBV7-2	13	TRBJ1-5	CASSLAGGRTQHF	TGTGCCAGCAGCTTAGCTGGCGGGAGGACCCAGCATTTT
TRBD1	NA	TRBV19	14	TRBJ2-7	CASSGGTGAYEQYF	TGTGCCAGTAGTGGGGGGACAGGGGCCTACGAGCAGTACTTC
TRBD1	NA	TRBV7-2	16	TRBJ1-5	CASSAKAGTGNQPQHF	TGTGCCAGCAGCGCAAAAGCAGGGACAGGGAATCAGCCCCAGCATTTT
TRBD1	NA	TRBV30	15	TRBJ1-5	CAWSAGTGLNQPQHF	TGTGCCTGGAGCGCTGGGACAGGGCTCAATCAGCCCCAGCATTTT
NA	NA	TRBV30	15	TRBJ2-3	CAWSVAGGGTDTQYF	TGTGCCTGGAGTGTAGCGGGCGGTGGGACAGATACGCAGTATTTT
TRBD1	NA	TRBV6-5	14	TRBJ2-7	CASRGTGHRSEQYF	TGTGCCAGCAGGGGGACAGGGCATCGTTCCGAGCAGTACTTC
TRBD2	NA	TRBV5-4	17	TRBJ2-1	CASSWGDPSGRVNEQFF	TGTGCCAGCAGCTGGGGGGACCCTAGCGGGAGGGTCAATGAGCAGTTCTTC
NA	NA	TRBV4-1	17	TRBJ2-1	CASSQDQGRQAYNEQFF	TGCGCCAGCAGCCAAGATCAGGGCCGGCAGGCCTACAATGAGCAGTTCTTC
TRBD2	NA	TRBV19	14	TRBJ2-5	CASRTSGTQETQYF	TGTGCCAGCCGGACTAGCGGGACCCAAGAGACCCAGTACTTC
NA	NA	TRBV24-1	13	TRBJ2-1	CATSGMRYNEQFF	TGTGCCACCAGTGGCATGCGGTACAATGAGCAGTTCTTC
NA	NA	TRBV9	14	TRBJ1-6	CASSLAGVGSPLHF	TGTGCCAGCAGCTTGGCAGGGGTAGGGTCACCCCTCCACTTT
TRBD2	NA	TRBV10-3	17	TRBJ2-5	CAISRTSDRNRGETQYF	TGTGCCATCAGCAGGACTAGCGATCGGAATAGGGGGGAGACCCAGTACTTC
NA	NA	TRBV9	14	TRBJ2-7	CASSVALGSYEQYF	TGTGCCAGCAGCGTAGCTCTCGGTTCCTACGAGCAGTACTTC
NA	NA	TRBV7-2	14	TRBJ1-2	CASSLVPRGFGYTF	TGTGCCAGCAGCTTAGTCCCTCGGGGTTTCGGCTACACCTTC
NA	NA	TRBV28	14	TRBJ1-1	CASSPHTLNTEAFF	TGTGCCAGCAGCCCCCACACATTGAACACTGAAGCTTTCTTT
TRBD1	NA	TRBV5-1	12	TRBJ1-1	CASSLTGVGAFF	TGCGCCAGCAGCTTGACAGGGGTTGGAGCTTTCTTT
NA	NA	TRBV18	14	TRBJ1-2	CASLEYAGDYGYTF	TGTGCCAGCTTAGAATACGCGGGGGACTATGGCTACACCTTC
TRBD2	few	TRBV4-2	15	TRBJ2-1	CASSDPSGAHNEQFF	TGTGCCAGCAGCGACCCTAGCGGGGCACACAATGAGCAGTTCTTC
TRBD1	NA	TRBV7-8	16	TRBJ1-5	CASSLTGANSNQPQHF	TGTGCCAGCAGCTTAACAGGGGCGAATAGCAATCAGCCCCAGCATTTT
NA	NA	TRBV27	13	TRBJ1-6	CASSGVNNSPLHF	TGTGCCAGCAGCGGGGTGAATAATTCACCCCTCCACTTT
TRBD1	NA	TRBV11-3	15	TRBJ2-5	CASSRNGQGQETQYF	TGTGCCAGCAGCCGGAACGGACAGGGCCAAGAGACCCAGTACTTC
NA	NA	TRBV5-1	13	TRBJ2-7	CASSMVGFYEQYF	TGCGCCAGCAGTATGGTCGGGTTCTACGAGCAGTACTTC
TRBD1	few	TRBV19	15	TRBJ1-2	CASTGDGQGSYGYTF	TGTGCCAGTACAGGAGATGGACAGGGGAGCTATGGCTACACCTTC
TRBD1	NA	TRBV27	16	TRBJ1-2	CASSPRWTGGTYGYTF	TGTGCCAGCAGTCCCCGTTGGACAGGGGGGACCTATGGCTACACCTTC
NA	NA	TRBV30	11	TRBJ1-2	CAWNFGRGGTF	TGTGCCTGGAATTTTGGGCGGGGGGGCACCTTC
NA	NA	TRBV5-1	15	TRBJ2-3	CASSFGPSDSDTQYF	TGCGCCAGCAGCTTTGGGCCTAGCGATTCAGATACGCAGTATTTT
NA	NA	TRBV28	15	TRBJ1-4	CASRGGTPIHEKLFF	TGTGCCAGCAGGGGAGGGACACCCATCCATGAAAAACTGTTTTTT
TRBD1	NA	TRBV11-1	13	TRBJ2-1	CASSLAEGAGEFF	TGTGCCAGCAGCTTAGCAGAGGGGGCAGGGGAGTTCTTC
TRBD1	many	TRBV28	17	TRBJ1-4	CASSSPLDRGLNEKLFF	TGTGCCAGCAGTTCTCCCCTTGACAGGGGGCTGAATGAAAAACTGTTTTTT
TRBD1	NA	TRBV7-9	15	TRBJ2-7	CASSLDRGNIYEQYF	TGTGCCAGCAGCTTAGACAGGGGGAACATTTACGAGCAGTACTTC
TRBD2	NA	TRBV9	14	TRBJ2-3	CASSVDSGRNTQYF	TGTGCCAGCAGCGTAGATAGCGGGAGGAATACGCAGTATTTT
NA	NA	TRBV2	10	TRBJ2-1	CASIGNEQFF	TGTGCCAGCATCGGCAATGAGCAGTTCTTC
NA	NA	TRBV4-1	13	TRBJ2-3	CASSQAFTDTQYF	TGCGCCAGCAGCCAAGCTTTTACAGATACGCAGTATTTT
TRBD2	NA	TRBV5-1	18	TRBJ2-2	CASSLAVGLAGEAGELFF	TGCGCCAGCAGCTTGGCCGTTGGGCTAGCGGGAGAGGCCGGGGAGCTGTTTTTT
TRBD2	once	TRBV7-2	19	TRBJ2-2	CASSSRGSSGRANTGELFF	TGTGCCAGCAGCTCGAGGGGGTCTAGCGGGAGGGCGAACACCGGGGAGCTGTTTTTT
TRBD2	NA	TRBV11-2	16	TRBJ2-7	CASSLGASGNGYEQYF	TGTGCCAGCAGCTTAGGAGCTAGCGGGAATGGATACGAGCAGTACTTC
NA	NA	TRBV2	13	TRBJ2-7	CASSEYSRYEQYF	TGTGCCAGCAGTGAATACAGCCGGTACGAGCAGTACTTC
NA	NA	TRBV3-1/TRBV3-2	12	TRBJ1-2	CASSQDFSGYTF	TGTGCCAGCAGCCAAGATTTCTCTGGCTACACCTTC
NA	NA	TRBV5-5	15	TRBJ1-5	CASSFIFGGNQPQHF	TGTGCCAGCAGCTTTATATTCGGGGGCAATCAGCCCCAGCATTTT
TRBD2	NA	TRBV13	16	TRBJ2-2	CASSQAGSPNTGELFF	TGTGCCAGCAGCCAAGCGGGATCCCCGAACACCGGGGAGCTGTTTTTT
TRBD1	NA	TRBV6-5	15	TRBJ1-2	CASSYSRAGGDGYTF	TGTGCCAGCAGTTACTCGAGAGCAGGGGGTGATGGCTACACCTTC
NA	NA	TRBV2	11	TRBJ2-1	CASSERDEQFF	TGTGCCAGCAGTGAGAGGGATGAGCAGTTCTTC
TRBD1	NA	TRBV2	12	TRBJ1-4	CASRGQGEKLFF	TGTGCCAGCCGAGGACAGGGTGAAAAACTGTTTTTT
TRBD1	few	TRBV2	14	TRBJ2-1	CASSWTDRGQEQFF	TGTGCCAGCAGTTGGACCGACAGGGGACAGGAGCAGTTCTTC
NA	NA	TRBV4-1	15	TRBJ1-5	CASSQETPTRQPQHF	TGCGCCAGCAGCCAAGAGACCCCTACTAGACAGCCCCAGCATTTT
TRBD2	NA	TRBV5-6	15	TRBJ2-1	CASTRRGLANNEQFF	TGTGCCAGCACCCGGAGGGGACTAGCCAACAATGAGCAGTTCTTC
NA	NA	TRBV18	18	TRBJ2-2	CASSPSRIGSRNTGELFF	TGTGCCAGCTCGCCCTCTAGAATCGGGAGTAGAAACACCGGGGAGCTGTTTTTT